Listed below are T cell receptor beta chains from one sample, sequenced in a study of shared clonotypes between healthy human individuals. The method was immunoSEQ multiplex PCR; TCRdb's version includes in-frame clones alone and lacks a portion of them. This table has about 2 million clones, about 95% appearing once. Sequencing was done on a sample of naive CD8+ T cells sorted from blood. Receptor source: a man aged 18 to 29 in good health. The CDR3 runs from the conserved cysteine through the conserved F or W. The order of the fields is V gene, J gene, CDR3 protein.

>TRBV2|TRBJ2-1
CASSAGYEQFF
>TRBV4-1|TRBJ2-7
CASSPGDPYEQYF
>TRBV4-2|TRBJ2-1
CASSQEGTSGYYNEQFF
>TRBV30|TRBJ2-7
CAWTRRGLPYEQYF
>TRBV7-9|TRBJ1-5
CASSMDRDHQPQHF
>TRBV6-4|TRBJ1-2
CASSISQYSNYGYTF
>TRBV19|TRBJ1-4
CASSPKKRTGFNEKLFF
>TRBV2|TRBJ2-5
CASSEAVGGFQETQYF
>TRBV5-1|TRBJ2-5
CASSLGDTQETQYF
>TRBV7-2|TRBJ2-3
CASSLFTGGDTQYF
>TRBV27|TRBJ2-7
CASNPQGAHEQYF
>TRBV5-6|TRBJ1-2
CASSLLAGALDYGYTF
>TRBV29-1|TRBJ2-7
CSVDHYYEQYF
>TRBV19|TRBJ1-6
CACATWGVRNSPLHF
>TRBV27|TRBJ2-1
CASSWGLGGAYNEQFF
>TRBV7-7|TRBJ2-2
CASSLAGLGDGELFF
>TRBV19|TRBJ2-7
CASSMGAGDHEQYF
>TRBV5-6|TRBJ2-7
CASSYGTGSYEQYF
>TRBV19|TRBJ1-2
CASSKPYRAPDGYTF
>TRBV10-3|TRBJ2-7
CAISESGYEQYF
>TRBV27|TRBJ1-2
CASSLSYRGNYGYTF
>TRBV7-2|TRBJ1-6
CASSFDRGIGSPLHF
>TRBV28|TRBJ1-1
CASSLSERQGVAEAFF
>TRBV5-1|TRBJ2-7
CASSLGGQGYEQYF
>TRBV27|TRBJ2-3
CASSFVGVADTQYF
>TRBV9|TRBJ1-6
CASSGSGQAHSPLHF
>TRBV4-1|TRBJ2-1
CASSQGALHEQFF
>TRBV5-1|TRBJ2-7
CASSPWDRANEQYF
>TRBV9|TRBJ2-3
CASSRGADTQYF
>TRBV15|TRBJ2-5
CATTSSGGAGETQYF
>TRBV4-1|TRBJ1-6
CASSQDPPLGPGSPLHF
>TRBV6-1|TRBJ1-4
CASSEAGAGTGPEKLFF
>TRBV4-3|TRBJ2-2
CASSQDLGLLNTGELFF
>TRBV11-2|TRBJ2-1
CASSLLLAEAYEQFF
>TRBV9|TRBJ2-1
CASSPQRATLDEQFF
>TRBV4-1|TRBJ2-3
CASTPRTGLTSTDTQYF
>TRBV7-2|TRBJ2-7
CASSTSGQNPWEQYF
>TRBV5-6|TRBJ1-6
CASSPGTGGSYNSPLHF
>TRBV10-1|TRBJ1-1
CASRVGVATEAFF
>TRBV4-3|TRBJ2-2
CASSQDPKSDRRKGAGELFF
>TRBV5-4|TRBJ2-1
CASSQAGSSYNEQFF
>TRBV28|TRBJ2-3
CASSPGTSGSTDTQYF
>TRBV7-2|TRBJ2-7
CASSLGWGLADSAYEQYF
>TRBV4-2|TRBJ1-2
CASSHEPDYGYTF
>TRBV4-1|TRBJ2-7
CASSQVAGGGYEQYF
>TRBV4-1|TRBJ1-1
CASNLGGRNTEAFF
>TRBV5-6|TRBJ1-1
CASSWGSANTEAFF
>TRBV21-1|TRBJ1-2
CASSKRPGQGRYGYTF
>TRBV29-1|TRBJ2-2
CSVVQTGELFF
>TRBV25-1|TRBJ1-6
CASSAGHGSPLHF
>TRBV2|TRBJ1-6
CASSEALLGSSSPLHF
>TRBV6-5|TRBJ2-7
CASNSGSYEQYF
>TRBV4-1|TRBJ2-3
CASSQVPTWFSSTDTQYF
>TRBV19|TRBJ2-2
CASSFSTGELFF
>TRBV10-2|TRBJ2-5
CASLSAWGETQYF
>TRBV5-6|TRBJ2-7
CASSWGAFNSYEQYF
>TRBV4-1|TRBJ2-7
CASSQDGLANLYEQYF
>TRBV10-3|TRBJ2-7
CAISDAYEQYF
>TRBV7-9|TRBJ1-1
CASSAGGPGATEAFF